This TCR beta chain was recovered during a study of blood T cell repertoires in COVID-19. Germline V CDR1 and CDR2: SGDLS, YYNGEE. V gave up 0 bases and J gave up 5 bases, with 10 bases separating them. CDR3 size: 14 residues. The assay was immunoSEQ multiplex PCR, and TCRdb's table has in-frame clones only and misses some. The repertoire holds fewer than 350,000 clones, with about 83% as singletons. V usage is TRBV9 and J usage is TRBJ2-3; tentatively, D is TRBD2 (5 bases). This receptor was identified in a woman aged 40 to 49 who had recovered from COVID-19. Material for sequencing was PBMCs or T cells enriched from blood (not recorded which). The CDR3 is CASSVGGPIDTQYF. CDR3 DNA sequence: TGTGCCAGCAGCGTAGGAGGGCCGATAGATACGCAGTATTTT.